This T cell receptor (beta chain) was captured in a study of blood T cell repertoires in COVID-19. Looking at the study overall: Samples of COVID-19 (acute and convalescent) were obtained from the United States, Italy and Spain. In each case, the material was cDNA or gDNA derived from T cells, B-cell-depleted T cells, or PBMCs.

The CDR3 runs 20 residues. Germline CDR1 SNHLY, CDR2 FYNNEI. Losses at the gene ends were 7 bases for V and 0 bases for J; bases not matched to a gene: 21. In the study's own analysis: Amplification of reference gene primers was used by the study to estimate nucleated cell counts. Assay used: immunoSEQ multiplex PCR; TCRdb lists only in-frame clones, some missing. V, J and clone size are taken as reported in that table, and D and trimming were inferred from the DNA itself. Of about 240,000 clones listed, approximately 78% are singletons. This TCR derives from a woman aged 55-75 years with active or convalescent COVID-19. The specimen sequenced was peripheral blood. The chain carries TRBV2 and TRBJ2-3; 8 positions agree with TRBD1. The CDR3 loop reads CASTKRLAGGASGSTDTQYF. The DNA for the CDR3 is TGTGCCAGCACCAAACGTCTGGCAGGGGGCGCGTCGGGGAGCACAGATACGCAGTATTTT.